Listed here are 18 T cell receptor beta chains from one sample, sequenced in a study of blood T cell repertoires in COVID-19 (dated by TCRdb to the early 2020s). The library was produced with the immunoSEQ multiplex PCR assay. TCRdb holds this immuneACCESS table with in-frame rearrangements only. Some clones are missing; in checked studies, unresolved V genes explain under half, and the rest has no known cause. The sample table records a few hundred thousand clones; roughly 86% of these occur just once. The ten top clones hold around 9.3% of the sample. The sample taken for sequencing was PBMCs or T cells enriched from blood (not recorded which). These receptors were taken from a woman aged 18 to 35 who had recovered from COVID-19.

This clone was counted once. V gene TRBV4-2 combines with J gene TRBJ2-7; TRBD2 matches 9 bases. Germline V gene lookup returns CDR1 LGHNA and CDR2 YNFKEQ. Unmatched junction bases numbered 10, after V lost 6 bases and J lost 4 bases. CDR3 length equals 15 residues. CDR3 amino acids: CASSPLAGGQYEQYF. CDR3 in DNA: TGTGCCAGCAGTCCCCTTGCGGGGGGGCAGTACGAGCAGTACTTC.

This chain connects TRBV15 to TRBJ2-5; D perhaps matches TRBD1 (9 bases). The CDR3 has 17 amino acids. V gave up 5 bases and J gave up 5 bases, with 24 bases separating them. The germline CDR1 and CDR2 sequences are LNHNV and YYDKDF (reference sequence). CDR3 sequence (DNA): TGTGCCACCAGCCGACCCGGGGGGGACAGGGCCTTGGAGACCCAGTACTTC. Its protein product is CATSRPGGDRALETQYF.

V gene TRBV7-9 combines with J gene TRBJ2-7; perhaps TRBD2 as D (6 bases). Per germline, CDR1 SEHNR and CDR2 FQNEAQ (reference sequence). CDR3 length equals 15 residues. The V gene lost 4 bases and the J gene lost 3 bases, with 16 bases spanning the gap. The CDR3 region is CASSSIGGALYEQYF. The CDR3 DNA follows: TGTGCCAGCAGCTCCATCGGGGGAGCCCTCTACGAGCAGTACTTC.

The chain has TRBV9 and TRBJ2-1; 8 bases are shared with TRBD1. Germline CDR1 reads SGDLS; CDR2 reads YYNGEE. The CDR3 covers 15 residues. The junction had 6 bases not matched to a gene; V was cut back by 1 base and J by 6 bases. The CDR3 protein is CASSVFRDRINEQFF. The CDR3 DNA reads TGTGCCAGCAGCGTATTCCGGGACAGGATCAATGAGCAGTTCTTC.

J is TRBJ1-2 and V is TRBV5-1; the D is unclear. Germline V CDR1 and CDR2: SGHRS, YFSETQ. V was trimmed by 0 bases and J by 0 bases, leaving 9 bases between them. The CDR3 totals 15 residues. Here the CDR3 DNA reads TGCGCCAGCAGCTTGGGAGCGACGCCTAACTATGGCTACACCTTC. It encodes CASSLGATPNYGYTF.

This clone was seen more than once but under ten times. V and J are TRBV2 and TRBJ1-5; 10 nucleotides line up with TRBD1. Germline CDR1 SNHLY, CDR2 FYNNEI. This CDR3 is 19 amino acids long. Trimming cost V 7 bases and J 0 bases; bases outside gene matches: 15. Written as DNA, the CDR3 is TGTGCCAGCACTTTTAACCGGGACAGGGGTATCCTTAGCAATCAGCCCCAGCATTTT. Amino acids: CASTFNRDRGILSNQPQHF.

This chain joins TRBV20-1 and TRBJ2-7; TRBD2 aligns across 7 bases. The CDR3 is 11 residues long. Germline CDR1 reads DFQATT; CDR2 reads SNEGSKA (reference sequence). The CDR3 sequence is CRAGSFYEQYF. As DNA, the CDR3 is TGCAGAGCGGGAAGCTTCTACGAGCAGTACTTC.

The chain employs TRBV28 and TRBJ1-5; the D gene is possibly TRBD1 (6 bases). CDR1 MDHEN and CDR2 SYDVKM come from the germline V gene. The CDR3 sequence is 15 residues long. Trimming cost V 6 bases and J 4 bases, with 16 bases left between them. CDR3 DNA sequence: TGTGCCAGCAGCGCTATAGGGACACCGAATCAGCCCCAGCATTTT. This translates into CASSAIGTPNQPQHF.

The chain is built from TRBV7-2 and TRBJ2-7; possible D gene TRBD1, 6 bases. Looked up from germline, CDR1 is SGHTA and CDR2 is FQGNSA. CDR3 length: 16 residues. V was clipped by 5 bases and J by 7 bases, with 24 bases between them. CDR3 coding DNA: TGTGCCAGCAGCCCCCGGCCCAGGGGCCTACTAAAGGAGCAGTACTTC. Translated, it gives CASSPRPRGLLKEQYF. Full variable domain (missing parts from reference TRBV7-2 and TRBJ2-7): GAGVSQSPSNKVTEKGKDVELRCDPISGHTALYWYRQSLGQGLEFLIYFQGNSAPDKSGLPSDRFSAERTGGSVSTLTIQRTQQEDSAVYLCASSPRPRGLLKEQYFGPGTRLTVT.

V and J are TRBV5-6 and TRBJ2-1, with D possibly matching TRBD2 (7 bases). V shed 4 bases and J shed 0 bases, with 20 bases lying between them. The CDR3 has 18 amino acids. CDR1 SGHDT and CDR2 YYEEEE come from the germline V gene. DNA for the CDR3: TGTGCCAGCAGCCAGGAGAGGGGGGGCCAAAGCTCCTACAATGAGCAGTTCTTC. This codes for CASSQERGGQSSYNEQFF.

The chain recombines TRBV5-1 with TRBJ1-6, with D possibly matching TRBD1 (6 bases). Germline CDR1 reads SGHRS; CDR2 reads YFSETQ. V was cut by 0 bases and J by 2 bases, with 6 bases left in between. The CDR3 runs 15 residues. The CDR3 coding sequence is TGCGCCAGCAGCTTGGGGACAGCCTATAATTCACCCCTCCACTTT. Translating it yields CASSLGTAYNSPLHF.

The chain couples TRBV7-2 to TRBJ2-7, with 7 bases identical to TRBD1. This CDR3 spans 14 amino acids. Trimming at V came to 1 base and at J to 6 bases, leaving 6 bases not matched to a gene. The germline gives CDR1 SGHTA, CDR2 FQGNSA. DNA for the CDR3: TGTGCCAGCAGCTTAGGGACAGGTCTCGGCGAGCAGTACTTC. Its translation: CASSLGTGLGEQYF.

This clone was observed a handful of times. The J gene is TRBJ2-2, the V gene TRBV6-6; 8 nucleotides line up with TRBD1. The V gene end was trimmed by 2 bases and the J gene end by 5 bases; junction bases not matched to a gene: 7. This CDR3 is built from 16 residues. The germline V gene has CDR1 MNHNY and CDR2 SVGAGI (reference sequence). As DNA, the CDR3 is TGTGCCAGCAGTTACGACAGGGGTAGGACTACCGGGGAGCTGTTTTTT. Protein sequence: CASSYDRGRTTGELFF.

The genes are TRBV6-4 and TRBJ2-3; a possible D gene is TRBD1 (6 bases). Trimming removed 0 bases at V and 5 bases at J, with 12 bases between. There are 15 residues in the CDR3. Per the germline V gene, CDR1 is MRHNA and CDR2 is SNTAGT. The CDR3 spells CASSDSTGSGDTQYF. CDR3 in DNA: TGTGCCAGCAGTGACTCCACAGGGTCAGGAGATACGCAGTATTTT.

The chain carries TRBV15 and TRBJ2-1, with TRBD2 matching over 11 bases. The CDR3 has 17 residues. Unmatched junction bases numbered 9, after V lost 5 bases and J lost 3 bases. In germline, CDR1 is LNHNV, CDR2 YYDKDF (reference sequence). CDR3 amino acids: CATSRRWGLADYNEQFF. The DNA of the CDR3 is TGTGCCACCAGCCGACGTTGGGGACTAGCGGACTACAATGAGCAGTTCTTC.

This chain joins TRBV28 and TRBJ2-7; 7 bases are shared with TRBD1. Germline CDR1 reads MDHEN; CDR2 reads SYDVKM. The length of the CDR3 is 17 residues. The J segment lost 3 bases and the V segment lost 1 base, leaving 12 bases of the junction unmatched. The CDR3, as DNA: TGTGCCAGCAGTTTATCCCCACACAGGGGTGTTCGCTACGAGCAGTACTTC. This gives the protein CASSLSPHRGVRYEQYF.

V usage is TRBV5-1 and J usage is TRBJ2-3; no clear D. Per the germline V gene, CDR1 is SGHRS and CDR2 is YFSETQ. The CDR3 is 14 amino acids. Trimming took 0 bases from V and 2 from J, leaving 7 bases between them. CDR3 residues: CASSLEADTDTQYF. CDR3 DNA: TGCGCCAGCAGCTTGGAGGCGGACACAGATACGCAGTATTTT.

The chain couples TRBV29-1 to TRBJ2-2; 9 bases fit TRBD1. The V and J ends lost 4 bases and 1 base, in that order; junction bases with no gene match: 10. Looked up from germline, CDR1 is SQVTM and CDR2 is ANQGSEA. This CDR3 comprises 17 residues. The CDR3: CSVARTGVGGNTGELFF. The DNA for the CDR3 is TGCAGCGTTGCCAGGACAGGGGTTGGTGGGAACACCGGGGAGCTGTTTTTT.